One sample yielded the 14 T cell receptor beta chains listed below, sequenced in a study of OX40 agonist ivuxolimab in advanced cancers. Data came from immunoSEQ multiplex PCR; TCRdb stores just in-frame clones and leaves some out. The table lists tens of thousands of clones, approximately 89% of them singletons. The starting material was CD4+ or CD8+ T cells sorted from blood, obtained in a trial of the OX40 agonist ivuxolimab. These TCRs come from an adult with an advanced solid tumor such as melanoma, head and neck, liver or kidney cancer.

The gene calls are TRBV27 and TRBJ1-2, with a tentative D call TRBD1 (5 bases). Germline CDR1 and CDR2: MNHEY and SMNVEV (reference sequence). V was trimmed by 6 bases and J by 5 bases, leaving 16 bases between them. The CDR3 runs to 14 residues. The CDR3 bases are TGTGCCAGCAGAACCTGGGACGATTCATATGGCTACACCTTC. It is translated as CASRTWDDSYGYTF.

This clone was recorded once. The DNA of the CDR3 is TGTGCCAGCAGCTTCTCCTCTGGAAACACCATATATTTT. It yields the protein CASSFSSGNTIYF. The gene calls are TRBV5-4 and TRBJ1-3; D not certain. The CDR3 is 13 amino acids. Germline-derived CDR1 and CDR2 are SGHNT and YYREEE (reference sequence). Trimming pared 2 bases from V and 0 bases from J, leaving 3 bases between.

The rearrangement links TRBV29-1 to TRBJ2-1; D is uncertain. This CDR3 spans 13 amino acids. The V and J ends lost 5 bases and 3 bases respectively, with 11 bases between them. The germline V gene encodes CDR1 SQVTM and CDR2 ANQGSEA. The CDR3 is CSVKAGGYNEQFF. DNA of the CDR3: TGCAGCGTTAAGGCAGGTGGCTACAATGAGCAGTTCTTC.

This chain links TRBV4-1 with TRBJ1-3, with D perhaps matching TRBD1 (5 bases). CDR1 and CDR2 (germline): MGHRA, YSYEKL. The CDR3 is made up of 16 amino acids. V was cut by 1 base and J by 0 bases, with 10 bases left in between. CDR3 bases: TGCGCCAGCAGCCAAGGCGCAGGGAGCTCTGGAAACACCATATATTTT. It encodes CASSQGAGSSGNTIYF.

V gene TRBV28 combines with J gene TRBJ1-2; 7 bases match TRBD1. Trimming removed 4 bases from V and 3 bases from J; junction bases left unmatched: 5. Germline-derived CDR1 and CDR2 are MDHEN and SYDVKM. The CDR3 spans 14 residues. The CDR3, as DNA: TGTGCCAGCAGTTCGCCGGGACAGCACTATGGCTACACCTTC. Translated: CASSSPGQHYGYTF.

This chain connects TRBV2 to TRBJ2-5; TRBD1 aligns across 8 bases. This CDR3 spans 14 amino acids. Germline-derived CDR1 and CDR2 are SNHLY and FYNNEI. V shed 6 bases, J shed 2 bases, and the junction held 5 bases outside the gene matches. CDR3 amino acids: CASRRTGTQETQYF. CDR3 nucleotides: TGTGCCAGCAGAAGGACAGGGACACAAGAGACCCAGTACTTC.

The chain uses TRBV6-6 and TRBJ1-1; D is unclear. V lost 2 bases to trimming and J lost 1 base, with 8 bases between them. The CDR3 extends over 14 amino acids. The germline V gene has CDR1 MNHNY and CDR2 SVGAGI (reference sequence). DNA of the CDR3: TGTGCCAGCAGTTACGACGCCAGGAACACTGAAGCTTTCTTT. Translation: CASSYDARNTEAFF.

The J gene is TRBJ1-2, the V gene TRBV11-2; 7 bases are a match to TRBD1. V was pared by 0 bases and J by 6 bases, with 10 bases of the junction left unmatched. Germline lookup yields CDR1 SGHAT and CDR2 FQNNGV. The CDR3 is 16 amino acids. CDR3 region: CASSLEAPTGRDGYTF. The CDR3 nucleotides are TGTGCCAGCAGCTTAGAAGCCCCGACAGGGCGAGATGGCTACACCTTC.

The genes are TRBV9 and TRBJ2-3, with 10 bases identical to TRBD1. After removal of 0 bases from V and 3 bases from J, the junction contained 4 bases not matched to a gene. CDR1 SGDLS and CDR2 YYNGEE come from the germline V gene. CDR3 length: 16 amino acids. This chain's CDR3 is CASSVGRDRGTDTQYF. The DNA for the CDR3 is TGTGCCAGCAGCGTAGGGAGGGACAGGGGTACAGATACGCAGTATTTT.

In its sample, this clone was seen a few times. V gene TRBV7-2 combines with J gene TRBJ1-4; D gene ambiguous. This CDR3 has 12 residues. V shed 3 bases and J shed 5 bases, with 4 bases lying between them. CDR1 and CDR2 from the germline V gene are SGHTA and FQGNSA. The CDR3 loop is CASSFVNEKLFF. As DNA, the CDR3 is TGTGCCAGCAGCTTCGTGAATGAAAAACTGTTTTTT. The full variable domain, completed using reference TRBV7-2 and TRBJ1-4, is GAGVSQSPSNKVTEKGKDVELRCDPISGHTALYWYRQSLGQGLEFLIYFQGNSAPDKSGLPSDRFSAERTGGSVSTLTIQRTQQEDSAVYLCASSFVNEKLFFGSGTQLSVL.

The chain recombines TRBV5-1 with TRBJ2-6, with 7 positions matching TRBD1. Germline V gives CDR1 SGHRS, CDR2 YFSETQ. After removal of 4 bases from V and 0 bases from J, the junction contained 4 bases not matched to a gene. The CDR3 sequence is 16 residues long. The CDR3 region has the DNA TGCGCCAGCAGCCTGACAGGGCGCTCTGGGGCCAACGTCCTGACTTTC. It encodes CASSLTGRSGANVLTF.

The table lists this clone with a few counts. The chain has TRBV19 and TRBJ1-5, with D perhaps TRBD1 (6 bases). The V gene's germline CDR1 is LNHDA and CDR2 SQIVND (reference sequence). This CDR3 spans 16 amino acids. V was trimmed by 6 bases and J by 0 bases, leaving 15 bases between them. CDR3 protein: CASRPGGIYSNQPQHF. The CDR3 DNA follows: TGTGCCAGTAGGCCGGGGGGCATCTATAGCAATCAGCCCCAGCATTTT.

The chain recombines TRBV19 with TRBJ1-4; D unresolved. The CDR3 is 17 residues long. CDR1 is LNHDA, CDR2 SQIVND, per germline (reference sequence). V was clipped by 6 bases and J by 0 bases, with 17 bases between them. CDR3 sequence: CASRPLEGSATNEKLFF. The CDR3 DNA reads TGTGCCAGTAGACCCCTGGAGGGAAGTGCAACTAATGAAAAACTGTTTTTT.

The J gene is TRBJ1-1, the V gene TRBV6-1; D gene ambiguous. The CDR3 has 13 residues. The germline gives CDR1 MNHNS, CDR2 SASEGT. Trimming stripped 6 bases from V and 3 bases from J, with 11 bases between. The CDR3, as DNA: TGTGCCAGCAGCCAAGTAGGACACACTGAAGCTTTCTTT. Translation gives CASSQVGHTEAFF.